The clone carrying this T cell receptor (beta chain) was found many times. The data were taken from a study of T-cell reconstitution after alpha-beta-depleted transplantation in children. V lost 7 bases to trimming and J lost 9 bases, with 13 bases between them. CDR1 and CDR2 from the germline V gene are MNHNY and SVGAGI (reference sequence). CDR3 length: 12 amino acids. Preparation of the TCRbeta library was carried out with unique molecular identifiers. MiXCR was run by TCRdb on the PCR reads, yielding one entry per CDR3 protein. The sample includes 350,000 to 450,000 distinct CDR3 sequences, just over 20% of them seen just once.

The sample here was PBMCs from the stem cell graft donor, taken from the stem cell graft. The chain couples TRBV6-6 to TRBJ2-1, with D possibly being TRBD1 (5 bases). The clonotype was recovered from a human donor who donated a stem cell graft to a child with acute myeloid leukemia. As DNA, the CDR3 is TGTGCCAGCAAGTCCGAAGGGGTTGAGCAGTTCTTC. Translating it yields CASKSEGVEQFF.